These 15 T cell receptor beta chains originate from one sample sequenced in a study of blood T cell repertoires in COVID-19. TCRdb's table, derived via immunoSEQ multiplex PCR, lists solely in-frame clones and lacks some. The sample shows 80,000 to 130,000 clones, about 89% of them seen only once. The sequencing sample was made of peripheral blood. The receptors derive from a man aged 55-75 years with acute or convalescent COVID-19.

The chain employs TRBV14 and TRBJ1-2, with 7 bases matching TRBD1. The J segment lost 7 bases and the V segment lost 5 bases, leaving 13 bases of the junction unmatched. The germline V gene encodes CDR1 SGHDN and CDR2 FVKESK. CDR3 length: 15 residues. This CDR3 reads CASSARQGVMGGYTF. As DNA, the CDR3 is TGTGCCAGCAGCGCCCGACAGGGCGTGATGGGTGGCTACACCTTC. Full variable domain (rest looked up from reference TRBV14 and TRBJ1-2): EAGVTQFPSHSVIEKGQTVTLRCDPISGHDNLYWYRRVMGKEIKFLLHFVKESKQDESGMPNNRFLAERTGGTYSTLKVQPAELEDSGVYFCASSARQGVMGGYTFGSGTRLTVV.

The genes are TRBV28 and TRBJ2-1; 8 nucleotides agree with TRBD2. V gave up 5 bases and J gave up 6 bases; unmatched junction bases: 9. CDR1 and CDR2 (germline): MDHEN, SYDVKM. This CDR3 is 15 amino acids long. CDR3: CASSPSGSAGNEQFF. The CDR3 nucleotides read TGTGCCAGCAGTCCCAGCGGGAGCGCGGGCAATGAGCAGTTCTTC.

The CDR3 reads CASSQDLSREQYF. For the CDR3, the DNA is TGTGCCAGCAGCCAAGATCTCAGTCGCGAGCAGTACTTC. The chain carries TRBV4-2 and TRBJ2-7; D unclear. This CDR3 is 13 amino acids long. Germline CDR1 LGHNA, CDR2 YNFKEQ. V lost 0 bases and J 6 bases, leaving 9 bases between the germline ends.

The CDR3 DNA reads TGTGCCAGCAGCCTGGGACAGAAGAACACTGAAGCTTTCTTT. The encoded protein is CASSLGQKNTEAFF. V is TRBV3-1 (or the pseudogene TRBV3-2) and J is TRBJ1-1, with 7 nucleotides matching TRBD1. CDR1 and CDR2 from the germline V gene are LGHDT and YNNKEL (reference sequence). Trimming removed 4 bases from V and 1 base from J; junction bases left unmatched: 3. The CDR3 covers 14 residues.

CDR3 nucleotides: TGTGCCAGCAGTTACAACCCCCGGGGGGGCACTGAAGCTTTCTTT. Amino acids: CASSYNPRGGTEAFF. The chain recombines TRBV6-2 or TRBV6-3 with TRBJ1-1, with D perhaps TRBD1 (5 bases). Germline V gene data show CDR1 as MNHEY and CDR2 as SVGEGT. V was cut by 2 bases and J by 4 bases, with 14 bases left in between. This CDR3 is built from 15 residues.

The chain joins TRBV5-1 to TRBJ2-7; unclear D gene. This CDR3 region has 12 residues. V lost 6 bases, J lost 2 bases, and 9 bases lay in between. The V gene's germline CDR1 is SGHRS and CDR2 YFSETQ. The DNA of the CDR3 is TGCGCCAGCAAACACAGCCCCTACGAGCAGTACTTC. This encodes CASKHSPYEQYF.

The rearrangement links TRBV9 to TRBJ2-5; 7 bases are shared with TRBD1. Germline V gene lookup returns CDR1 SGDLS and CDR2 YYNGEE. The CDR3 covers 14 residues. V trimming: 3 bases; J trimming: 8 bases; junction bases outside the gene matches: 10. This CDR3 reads CASSATGTELTQYF. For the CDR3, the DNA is TGTGCCAGCAGCGCGACAGGGACAGAACTTACCCAGTACTTC.

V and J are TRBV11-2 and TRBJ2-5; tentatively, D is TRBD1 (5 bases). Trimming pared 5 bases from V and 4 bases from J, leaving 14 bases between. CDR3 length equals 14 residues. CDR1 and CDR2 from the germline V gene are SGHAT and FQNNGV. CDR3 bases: TGTGCCAGCAGCCGGTCTCAAAGGGGAGAGACCCAGTACTTC. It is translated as CASSRSQRGETQYF. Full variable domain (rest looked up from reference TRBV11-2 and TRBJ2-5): EAGVAQSPRYKIIEKRQSVAFWCNPISGHATLYWYQQILGQGPKLLIQFQNNGVVDDSQLPKDRFSAERLKGVDSTLKIQPAKLEDSAVYLCASSRSQRGETQYFGPGTRLLVL.

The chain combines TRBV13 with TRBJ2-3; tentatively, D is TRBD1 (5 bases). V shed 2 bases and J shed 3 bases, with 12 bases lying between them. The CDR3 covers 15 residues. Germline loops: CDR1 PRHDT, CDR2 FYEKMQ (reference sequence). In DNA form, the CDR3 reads TGTGCCAGCAGCTTAAGAAGCTCAGGGACAGATACGCAGTATTTT. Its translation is CASSLRSSGTDTQYF. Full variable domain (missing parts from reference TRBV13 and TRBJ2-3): AAGVIQSPRHLIKEKRETATLKCYPIPRHDTVYWYQQGPGQDPQFLISFYEKMQSDKGSIPDRFSAQQFSDYHSELNMSSLELGDSALYFCASSLRSSGTDTQYFGPGTRLTVL.

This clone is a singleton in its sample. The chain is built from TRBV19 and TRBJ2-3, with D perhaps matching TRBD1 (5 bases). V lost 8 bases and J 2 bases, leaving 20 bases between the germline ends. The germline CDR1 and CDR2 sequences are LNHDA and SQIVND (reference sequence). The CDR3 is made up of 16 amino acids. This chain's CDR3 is CASRSRGPSYTDTQYF. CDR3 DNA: TGTGCCAGTCGATCAAGGGGCCCCTCGTACACAGATACGCAGTATTTT.

The CDR3, as DNA: TGTGCCAGCAGTGAAGCCCCGACGACAGGGGGCTATAACTATGGCTACACCTTC. Its protein product is CASSEAPTTGGYNYGYTF. The chain combines TRBV2 with TRBJ1-2; 10 positions match TRBD1. The CDR3 length is 18 residues. V shed 0 bases and J 1 base; nucleotides not matched to a gene: 8. The germline CDR1 and CDR2 sequences are SNHLY and FYNNEI.

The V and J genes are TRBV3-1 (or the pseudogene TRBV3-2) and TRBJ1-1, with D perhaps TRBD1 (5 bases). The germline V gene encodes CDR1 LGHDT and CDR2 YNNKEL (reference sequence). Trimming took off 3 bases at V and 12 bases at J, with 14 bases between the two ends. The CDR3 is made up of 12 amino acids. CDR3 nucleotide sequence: TGTGCCAGCAGCCACAGCCATAAGGGGACTTTCTTT. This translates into CASSHSHKGTFF.

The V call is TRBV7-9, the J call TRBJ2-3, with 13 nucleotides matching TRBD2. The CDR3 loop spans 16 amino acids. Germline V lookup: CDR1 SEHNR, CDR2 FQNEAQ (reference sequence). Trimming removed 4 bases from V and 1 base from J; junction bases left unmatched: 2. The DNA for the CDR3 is TGTGCCAGCAGCTCCGGACTAGCGGGAGGCACAGATACGCAGTATTTT. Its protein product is CASSSGLAGGTDTQYF. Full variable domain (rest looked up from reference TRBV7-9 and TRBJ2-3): DTGVSQNPRHKITKRGQNVTFRCDPISEHNRLYWYRQTLGQGPEFLTYFQNEAQLEKSRLLSDRFSAERPKGSFSTLEIQRTEQGDSAMYLCASSSGLAGGTDTQYFGPGTRLTVL.

CDR3 residues: CASRPQGIYNEQFF. The DNA for the CDR3 is TGTGCCAGCAGGCCCCAGGGGATCTACAATGAGCAGTTCTTC. J is TRBJ2-1 and V is TRBV7-9, with D tentatively TRBD1 (6 bases). Germline values: CDR1 SEHNR, CDR2 FQNEAQ (reference sequence). The CDR3 contains 14 residues. V gave up 6 bases and J gave up 3 bases, with 12 bases separating them.

CDR3 DNA: TGTGCCACCAGTGATAACAGGGGGTTCAATCAGCCCCAGCATTTT. Translating it yields CATSDNRGFNQPQHF. The chain carries TRBV24-1 and TRBJ1-5; TRBD1 agrees at 8 bases. The germline V gene has CDR1 KGHDR and CDR2 SFDVKD. The CDR3 contains 15 residues. Trimming removed 3 bases from V and 3 bases from J; junction bases left unmatched: 3.